Only a few counts were recorded for the clone carrying this TCR beta chain. This record comes from a study of blood T cell repertoires in COVID-19. Grouping used clinical history reported by participants in a survey and questionnaire. The germline V gene encodes CDR1 SEHNR and CDR2 FQNEAQ (reference sequence). The CDR3 is 15 residues long. Germline trimming cut 3 bases from V and 1 base from J; bases unmatched to any gene: 1. Produced via immunoSEQ multiplex PCR; TCRdb's table is partial and in-frame only. In the table there are about 480,000 clones, 85% to 90% of which are singletons. This chain joins TRBV7-9 and TRBJ2-2, with 8 bases fitting TRBD1. This TCR derives from a woman in her thirties or forties who had recovered from COVID-19. Sequenced input: PBMCs or T cells enriched from blood (not recorded which). CDR3 coding DNA: TGTGCCAGCAGCTTCGGGACAGGGAACACCGGGGAGCTGTTTTTT. This codes for CASSFGTGNTGELFF.